This T cell receptor beta chain originates from a study of OX40 agonist ivuxolimab in advanced cancers. About this clone: The target antigen is unknown.

Study-wide results and caveats: More expanded clones were found, on average, in CD8+ than in CD4+ T cells. Dosing at 0.1 to 3.0 mg/kg was accompanied by clonal expansion of CD4+ and CD8+ blood T cells by week 6.

TCRdb's copy holds only in-frame clones and misses some; the assay was immunoSEQ multiplex PCR. The table has roughly 43,000 clones, about 89% seen once; the top ten hold 12%. Patients with a history of autoimmune disease or on systemic immunosuppression were excluded. The sampling schedule covered blood at baseline, cycle 4 day 1, and cycle 7 day 1. The sequencing used CD4+ or CD8+ T cells sorted from blood, collected in a trial of the OX40 agonist ivuxolimab. The TCR comes from an adult with an advanced solid tumor such as melanoma, head and neck, liver or kidney cancer.

CDR3 nucleotides: TGTGCCAGCAGTATTTGGACAGGGGCCTACGAGCAGTACTTC. This sequence encodes CASSIWTGAYEQYF. The chain links TRBV27 to TRBJ2-7, with TRBD1 matching over 9 bases. J gave up 2 bases and V 5 bases, and 4 bases lay outside the gene matches. The CDR3 contains 14 residues. Germline values: CDR1 MNHEY, CDR2 SMNVEV (reference sequence).